This TCR beta chain was profiled in a study of cytomegalovirus exposure and HLA in healthy donors. This CDR3 region has 16 residues. In germline, CDR1 is SNHLY, CDR2 FYNNEI. The V and J ends lost 4 bases and 0 bases respectively, with 16 bases between them. Primers included in the PCR were 60 Vbeta and 13 Jbeta primers. The data were produced by immunoSEQ multiplex PCR, yet TCRdb's version contains in-frame clones alone and is incomplete. This sample carries about 130,000 clones, 70% to 80% of them seen once, and the ten largest clones take 2%. The chain recombines TRBV2 with TRBJ2-7, with unresolved D. The source of this sequence is a man in his late teens or twenties in good health and CMV-seronegative. The sequencing sample was made of PBMCs. The CDR3 DNA sequence: TGTGCCAGCAGTGCCCTTTGGGCCACGAGCTCCTACGAGCAGTACTTC. Translated: CASSALWATSSYEQYF. Full variable domain (outside the CDR3, taken from reference TRBV2 and TRBJ2-7): EPEVTQTPSHQVTQMGQEVILRCVPISNHLYFYWYRQILGQKVEFLVSFYNNEISEKSEIFDDQFSVERPDGSNFTLKIRSTKLEDSAMYFCASSALWATSSYEQYFGPGTRLTVT.